The 31 T cell receptor beta chains in this list originate from one sample, sequenced in a study of OX40 agonist ivuxolimab in advanced cancers. Profiling relied on immunoSEQ multiplex PCR, and the TCRdb table lists in-frame clones only, not all of them. The sample has 84,000 or so clones; roughly 80% are singletons. Material: CD4+ or CD8+ T cells sorted from blood, obtained in a trial of the OX40 agonist ivuxolimab. Receptors were obtained from an adult with an advanced solid tumor such as melanoma, head and neck, liver or kidney cancer.

The CDR3 is CASSEAPGRRNSGNTIYF. In DNA form, the CDR3 reads TGTGCCAGCAGTGAAGCGCCTGGTCGACGGAACTCTGGAAACACCATATATTTT. The V and J genes are TRBV6-1 and TRBJ1-3, with unresolved D. The V gene lost 0 bases and the J gene lost 0 bases, with 15 bases spanning the gap. Germline V gene lookup returns CDR1 MNHNS and CDR2 SASEGT. The CDR3 consists of 18 residues.

The chain links TRBV28 to TRBJ2-7; tentatively, D is TRBD1 or TRBD2 (5 bases each). The CDR3 covers 16 residues. Germline-derived CDR1 and CDR2 are MDHEN and SYDVKM. V was clipped by 7 bases and J by 2 bases, with 21 bases between them. CDR3 amino acids: CASNQVLGVSTYEQYV. In nucleotides, the CDR3 is TGTGCCAGCAATCAGGTTTTGGGGGTTTCAACCTACGAGCAGTACGTC.

This clone has a handful of counts. The chain uses TRBV5-4 and TRBJ1-4; D not resolved. Germline V gene sequence: CDR1 SGHNT, CDR2 YYREEE (reference sequence). V was cut by 0 bases and J by 4 bases, with 4 bases left in between. The CDR3 runs 13 residues. DNA of the CDR3: TGTGCCAGCAGCTTGGCGGGTAATGAAAAACTGTTTTTT. As protein: CASSLAGNEKLFF.

This sequence joins TRBV19 and TRBJ2-1, with D possibly matching TRBD1 (5 bases). The CDR3 is 16 residues long. V lost 3 bases and J 0 bases, leaving 12 bases between the germline ends. Germline lookup yields CDR1 LNHDA and CDR2 SQIVND (reference sequence). The CDR3 loop reads CASSMGQDTSYNEQFF. For the CDR3, the DNA is TGTGCCAGTAGTATGGGGCAGGACACCTCCTACAATGAGCAGTTCTTC.

V is TRBV9 and J is TRBJ2-1, with a weak D call TRBD2 (5 bases). V was pared by 1 base and J by 5 bases, with 13 bases between. There are 15 residues in the CDR3. From germline, CDR1 is SGDLS and CDR2 YYNGEE. CDR3 DNA sequence: TGTGCCAGCAGCGTAAATGGGCTCGGGGACAATGAGCAGTTCTTC. Residues: CASSVNGLGDNEQFF.

This chain links TRBV18 with TRBJ2-1, with D possibly being TRBD1 (6 bases). CDR1 and CDR2 from the germline V gene are KGHSH and LQKENI. The ends were cut back, 6 bases at V and 3 bases at J, with 15 bases in the middle. The CDR3 totals 15 residues. CDR3 DNA: TGTGCCAGCTCTCCCAACCTGGACAGCTACAATGAGCAGTTCTTC. Its translation is CASSPNLDSYNEQFF.

The genes are TRBV9 and TRBJ2-1; TRBD2 matches at 9 bases. CDR1 SGDLS and CDR2 YYNGEE come from the germline V gene. The CDR3 has 16 amino acids. J gave up 4 bases and V 0 bases, and 5 bases lay outside the gene matches. This CDR3 reads CASSVVSSGAYNEQFF. The CDR3 bases are TGTGCCAGCAGCGTAGTCTCTAGCGGGGCATACAATGAGCAGTTCTTC.

The rearrangement joins TRBV13 to TRBJ1-6, with 8 bases matching TRBD1. The CDR3 has 14 amino acids. V lost 2 bases and J lost 12; bases outside the gene matches: 6. The germline V gene has CDR1 PRHDT and CDR2 FYEKMQ (reference sequence). Here the CDR3 reads CASSLRTGSLPLHF. CDR3 sequence (DNA): TGTGCCAGCAGCTTACGGACAGGGTCTTTACCCCTCCACTTT. Supplemented by reference TRBV13 and TRBJ1-6, the full variable domain reads AAGVIQSPRHLIKEKRETATLKCYPIPRHDTVYWYQQGPGQDPQFLISFYEKMQSDKGSIPDRFSAQQFSDYHSELNMSSLELGDSALYFCASSLRTGSLPLHFGNGTRLTVT.

This rearrangement joins TRBV29-1 to TRBJ2-3; 7 bases are shared with TRBD1. Looked up from germline, CDR1 is SQVTM and CDR2 is ANQGSEA. J gave up 2 bases and V 7 bases, and 9 bases lay outside the gene matches. The length of the CDR3 is 14 residues. For the CDR3, the DNA is TGCAGCGCCGACGAGGGGGCGTTCACAGATACGCAGTATTTT. Its translation: CSADEGAFTDTQYF.

The rearrangement uses TRBV6-6 and TRBJ1-2, with 7 positions matching TRBD1. CDR1 is MNHNY, CDR2 SVGAGI, per germline (reference sequence). This CDR3 has 14 residues. After removal of 5 bases from V and 8 bases from J, the junction contained 11 bases not matched to a gene. The CDR3 bases are TGTGCCAGCAGTCCCACAGGGGAAATCTCCGGCTACACCTTC. Encoded protein: CASSPTGEISGYTF.

V is TRBV7-8 and J is TRBJ1-1; D gene ambiguous. The CDR3 length is 15 residues. CDR1 is SGHVS and CDR2 is FQNEAQ in the germline V gene. V lost 0 bases and J 1 base, leaving 9 bases between the germline ends. CDR3 bases: TGTGCCAGCAGCTTAGCTGGACGGAGGAACACTGAAGCTTTCTTT. This sequence encodes CASSLAGRRNTEAFF.

The chain links TRBV9 to TRBJ2-3, with a tentative D call TRBD1 (6 bases). The germline CDR1 and CDR2 sequences are SGDLS and YYNGEE. V was pared by 3 bases and J by 1 base, with 15 bases between. The CDR3 is 16 residues long. The CDR3 bases are TGTGCCAGCAGCGCTTCATCTTCAGGGGGCACAGATACGCAGTATTTT. This encodes CASSASSSGGTDTQYF.

The chain couples TRBV10-2 to TRBJ2-1; 7 bases line up with TRBD2. The germline CDR1 and CDR2 sequences are WSHSY and SAAADI. V was clipped by 4 bases and J by 4 bases; unmatched bases: 4. The CDR3 has 14 residues. Written as DNA, the CDR3 is TGCGCCAGCAGTGCGAGCGGGGCATACAATGAGCAGTTCTTC. Amino acid sequence: CASSASGAYNEQFF.

The table lists this clone with a count of one. J is TRBJ1-5 and V is TRBV19, with D hard to call. This CDR3 contains 14 residues. Germline values: CDR1 LNHDA, CDR2 SQIVND (reference sequence). Between the trimmed V and J ends, which lost 0 bases and 6 bases, there was a span of 9 bases. The CDR3 DNA reads TGTGCCAGTAGTATAGACGACCGGGGTCAGCCCCAGCATTTT. Its translation is CASSIDDRGQPQHF. Drawing the rest from reference TRBV19 and TRBJ1-5, the complete variable domain is DGGITQSPKYLFRKEGQNVTLSCEQNLNHDAMYWYRQDPGQGLRLIYYSQIVNDFQKGDIAEGYSVSREKKESFPLTVTSAQKNPTAFYLCASSIDDRGQPQHFGDGTRLSIL.

The genes are TRBV9 and TRBJ2-3; tentative D call: TRBD2 (5 bases). Germline CDR1 SGDLS, CDR2 YYNGEE. The CDR3 loop spans 15 amino acids. Trimming took 0 bases from V and 1 from J, leaving 9 bases between them. The CDR3, as DNA: TGTGCCAGCAGCGTAGCGGGTAGCGGCACAGATACGCAGTATTTT. It codes for CASSVAGSGTDTQYF.

The gene calls are TRBV18 and TRBJ2-2; 11 positions agree with TRBD2. V lost 4 bases, J lost 1 base, and 11 bases stayed unmatched. This CDR3 comprises 19 residues. Germline values: CDR1 KGHSH, CDR2 LQKENI. The CDR3: CASSLVSGGASGNTGELFF. For the CDR3, the DNA is TGTGCCAGCTCACTTGTTAGCGGGGGGGCCTCAGGGAACACCGGGGAGCTGTTTTTT.

This clone came up a few times. The chain couples TRBV7-9 to TRBJ1-3; D remains unclear. The CDR3 totals 13 residues. V lost 2 bases and J 4 bases, leaving 6 bases between the germline ends. Germline V lookup: CDR1 SEHNR, CDR2 FQNEAQ (reference sequence). This CDR3 reads CASSLFEGNTIYF. The CDR3 DNA follows: TGTGCCAGCAGCTTATTTGAGGGAAACACCATATATTTT.

The CDR3 DNA follows: TGCAGCTACGACCGGGAGGGTACGCAGTATTTT. As protein: CSYDREGTQYF. This sequence joins TRBV20-1 and TRBJ2-3; 8 nucleotides agree with TRBD2. Looked up from germline, CDR1 is DFQATT and CDR2 is SNEGSKA (reference sequence). The length of the CDR3 is 11 residues.

CDR3 DNA: TGTGCCAGCTCACCTTCTTCGGGGGCCACTGAAGCTTTCTTT. Translation gives CASSPSSGATEAFF. This rearrangement joins TRBV18 to TRBJ1-1; D possibly corresponds to TRBD1 (6 bases). The V gene lost 3 bases and the J gene lost 4 bases, with 12 bases spanning the gap. This CDR3 contains 14 residues. Germline V gene lookup returns CDR1 KGHSH and CDR2 LQKENI. Drawing the rest from reference TRBV18 and TRBJ1-1, the complete variable domain is NAGVMQNPRHLVRRRGQEARLRCSPMKGHSHVYWYRQLPEEGLKFMVYLQKENIIDESGMPKERFSAEFPKEGPSILRIQQVVRGDSAAYFCASSPSSGATEAFFGQGTRLTVV.

This clone was observed a single time. V usage is TRBV7-2 and J usage is TRBJ2-5, with D perhaps TRBD1 (7 bases). CDR3 size: 15 residues. Trimming took 5 bases from V and 3 from J, leaving 16 bases between them. Germline V gene sequence: CDR1 SGHTA, CDR2 FQGNSA. The chain's CDR3 is CASSPVGGGKETQYF. CDR3 DNA: TGTGCCAGCAGCCCCGTAGGGGGCGGGAAAGAGACCCAGTACTTC.

The V and J genes are TRBV7-3 and TRBJ2-3; D is ambiguous. Trimming cost V 4 bases and J 4 bases, with 18 bases left between them. Looked up from germline, CDR1 is SGHTA and CDR2 is FQGTGA. The CDR3 consists of 16 residues. The CDR3 here is CASSSNPAVGADTQYF. The CDR3 region has the DNA TGTGCCAGCAGCTCAAACCCAGCAGTTGGGGCAGATACGCAGTATTTT.

This rearrangement joins TRBV28 to TRBJ1-5, with 7 bases aligning to TRBD1. V lost 3 bases and J lost 1; bases outside the gene matches: 12. This CDR3 region has 18 residues. Germline V CDR1 and CDR2: MDHEN, SYDVKM. CDR3 amino acids: CASSFYTRRGVSNQPQHF. The CDR3 nucleotides are TGTGCCAGCAGTTTCTACACCCGCAGGGGGGTGAGCAATCAGCCCCAGCATTTT.

The V call is TRBV5-6, the J call TRBJ2-5; the D is unclear. V lost 9 bases to trimming and J lost 4 bases, with 16 bases between them. This CDR3 is 13 amino acids long. CDR1 SGHDT and CDR2 YYEEEE come from the germline V gene. As DNA, the CDR3 is TGTGCCACCCAGCTGAATGGGGTAGAGACCCAGTACTTC. This codes for CATQLNGVETQYF.

This clone was observed once. V usage is TRBV14 and J usage is TRBJ1-6; unclear D gene. V was cut by 1 base and J by 14 bases, with 15 bases left in between. This CDR3 comprises 14 residues. Per the germline V gene, CDR1 is SGHDN and CDR2 is FVKESK. The CDR3, as DNA: TGTGCCAGCAGCCAAGGGGTGGGCGCCCTCACCCTCCACTTT. It translates to CASSQGVGALTLHF.

The chain recombines TRBV4-2 with TRBJ1-5, with unresolved D. CDR1 and CDR2 (germline): LGHNA, YNFKEQ. The CDR3 covers 14 residues. V was trimmed by 4 bases and J by 7 bases, leaving 14 bases between them. The CDR3 nucleotides are TGTGCCAGCAGCCGGACCCTGGCGGGCCAGCCCCAGCATTTT. Translating it yields CASSRTLAGQPQHF.

The gene calls are TRBV5-4 and TRBJ1-6; D is unclear. This CDR3 comprises 15 residues. The germline V gene has CDR1 SGHNT and CDR2 YYREEE (reference sequence). Trimming took off 4 bases at V and 5 bases at J, with 13 bases between the two ends. For the CDR3, the DNA is TGTGCCAGCAGCCGTGGTATAAGGGATAATTCACCCCTCCACTTT. As protein: CASSRGIRDNSPLHF.

V and J are TRBV6-5 and TRBJ2-1; D gene unclear. Germline loops: CDR1 MNHEY, CDR2 SVGAGI. V gave up 10 bases and J gave up 7 bases, with 5 bases separating them. This CDR3 spans 9 amino acids. DNA for the CDR3: TGTGCCAACCTAAATGAGCAGTTCTTC. Amino acids: CANLNEQFF.

This clone was recorded only once. The rearrangement joins TRBV10-3 to TRBJ2-1, with TRBD1 as a possible D gene (6 bases). Germline CDR1 ENHRY, CDR2 SYGVKD. V was cut by 2 bases and J by 4 bases, with 18 bases left in between. The CDR3 sequence is 17 residues long. This CDR3 reads CAISEGRVGGNYNEQFF. CDR3 DNA: TGTGCCATCAGTGAGGGACGGGTAGGGGGTAATTACAATGAGCAGTTCTTC.

The chain recombines TRBV5-6 with TRBJ2-7; 8 bases match TRBD2. J gave up 1 base and V 5 bases, and 8 bases lay outside the gene matches. The CDR3 extends over 15 amino acids. Germline lookup yields CDR1 SGHDT and CDR2 YYEEEE. As DNA, the CDR3 is TGTGCCAGCAGACCGAGCGGGGGCTATTCCTACGAGCAGTACGTC. As protein: CASRPSGGYSYEQYV.

The V call is TRBV4-2, the J call TRBJ1-3; weak D call: TRBD1 (5 bases). V dropped 1 base and J dropped 4 bases, with 11 bases sitting between them. The CDR3 runs 15 residues. Germline CDR1 is LGHNA and CDR2 is YNFKEQ. The CDR3 DNA is TGTGCCAGCAGCCAAGTAAAGGGGCTCGGAAACACCATATATTTT. Amino acid sequence: CASSQVKGLGNTIYF.

This clone was seen only a few times. This sequence joins TRBV2 and TRBJ2-1; no firm D call. Trimming pared 7 bases from V and 10 bases from J, leaving 14 bases between. In germline, CDR1 is SNHLY, CDR2 FYNNEI. There are 12 residues in the CDR3. The CDR3, as DNA: TGTGCCAGCACCCCGAGTCAAAAGGAGCAGTTCTTC. This encodes CASTPSQKEQFF.